A selection of T cell receptor beta chains follows, all from one sample in a study of cytomegalovirus exposure and HLA in healthy donors. Repertoires were generated with immunoSEQ multiplex PCR, while TCRdb's copy carries only in-frame clones and drops some. The sample includes about 180,000 clones, 60% to 85% of them seen just once. The material sequenced was PBMCs. The origin of the receptors is a male donor in good health and CMV-seronegative. CDR3s include the opening cysteine and the closing phenylalanine or tryptophan. D genes are given only for firm matches. Rows give clone size only sometimes, using once, few, many, or a class for an expanded clone.

clone_size,v_call,j_call,d_call,cdr3_aa,cdr3_nt
NA,TRBV5-4,TRBJ1-1,TRBD1,CASSGRGQNTEAFF,TGTGCCAGCAGCGGCAGGGGGCAGAACACTGAAGCTTTCTTT
NA,TRBV6-5,TRBJ2-6,NA,CASSGSGANVLTF,TGTGCCAGCTCCGGGAGTGGGGCCAACGTCCTGACTTTC
NA,TRBV6-4,TRBJ2-2,NA,CASSDKDSGELFF,TGTGCCAGCAGTGACAAGGACTCCGGGGAGCTGTTTTTT
NA,TRBV2,TRBJ1-3,TRBD1,CASSHRGTGNTIYF,TGTGCCAGCAGTCACAGGGGTACTGGAAACACCATATATTTT
NA,TRBV28,TRBJ1-2,NA,CASSSQDSNGYTF,TGTGCCAGCAGTTCGCAGGACAGCAATGGCTACACCTTC
once,TRBV30,TRBJ1-5,NA,CAWTREGRQPQHF,TGTGCCTGGACCCGGGAGGGTCGGCAGCCCCAGCATTTT
once,TRBV7-2,TRBJ2-4,TRBD1,CASGDRGRNIQYF,TGTGCCAGCGGAGACAGGGGCCGAAACATTCAGTACTTC
NA,TRBV9,TRBJ2-1,TRBD2,CASSDQTGLAAYNEQFF,TGTGCCAGCAGCGACCAAACGGGACTAGCGGCTTACAATGAGCAGTTCTTC
once,TRBV13,TRBJ1-3,NA,CASSLGGLGNTIYF,TGTGCCAGCAGCTTGGGCGGGCTCGGAAACACCATATATTTT
few,TRBV7-3,TRBJ1-1,NA,CASAPSGGGNTEAFF,TGTGCCAGCGCCCCCAGCGGGGGGGGGAACACTGAAGCTTTCTTT
NA,TRBV11-2,TRBJ2-6,TRBD2,CASSFLAGAMGANVLTF,TGTGCCAGCAGCTTCTTAGCGGGAGCTATGGGGGCCAACGTCCTGACTTTC
NA,TRBV4-3,TRBJ2-1,TRBD2,CASSPYEREGGNEQFF,TGCGCCAGCAGCCCTTATGAGCGGGAGGGGGGAAATGAGCAGTTCTTC
NA,TRBV12-5,TRBJ2-7,TRBD1,CASGLDRGQEQYF,TGTGCTAGTGGTTTGGACAGGGGGCAAGAGCAGTACTTC
NA,TRBV9,TRBJ1-1,TRBD1,CASSLEGQGGTEAFF,TGTGCCAGCAGCCTGGAGGGACAGGGGGGGACTGAAGCTTTCTTT
NA,TRBV19,TRBJ1-2,TRBD1,CASSTRRDSPWGYTF,TGTGCCAGTAGTACGAGACGGGACAGCCCTTGGGGCTACACCTTC
few,TRBV2,TRBJ1-2,NA,CATQQGYGYTF,TGTGCCACCCAGCAGGGGTATGGCTACACCTTC
many,TRBV29-1,TRBJ2-5,TRBD1,CSVRPGQGAETQYF,TGCAGCGTACGACCGGGACAGGGGGCAGAGACCCAGTACTTC
few,TRBV2,TRBJ2-3,TRBD1,CASSALTGTTDTQYF,TGTGCCAGCAGTGCCCTGACAGGGACCACAGATACGCAGTATTTT
NA,TRBV30,TRBJ2-2,TRBD1,CAWAGGTANTGELFF,TGTGCCTGGGCCGGTGGGACAGCGAACACCGGGGAGCTGTTTTTT
once,TRBV29-1,TRBJ2-3,NA,CSVEKGGTRTDTQYF,TGCAGCGTTGAAAAGGGCGGGACCCGCACAGATACGCAGTATTTT
NA,TRBV23-1,TRBJ2-7,TRBD1,CASSHTGTGLSYEQYF,TGCGCCAGCAGTCATACCGGGACAGGGTTATCCTACGAGCAGTACTTC
NA,TRBV6-1,TRBJ1-3,TRBD1,CASSEPGQGFLHTIYF,TGTGCCAGCAGTGAACCGGGACAGGGTTTTTTACACACCATATATTTT
NA,TRBV5-6,TRBJ2-1,NA,CASSPQAKKQFF,TGTGCCAGCAGCCCACAGGCAAAGAAGCAGTTCTTC
NA,TRBV10-1,TRBJ2-2,NA,CASTNGNTGELFF,TGCGCCAGCACGAACGGTAACACCGGGGAGCTGTTTTTT
NA,TRBV2,TRBJ1-2,NA,CASISGSYGYTF,TGTGCCAGCATCTCAGGGTCCTATGGCTACACCTTC
NA,TRBV27,TRBJ1-2,NA,CASSLNGYGYTF,TGTGCCAGCAGTTTAAACGGGTATGGCTACACCTTC
NA,TRBV7-9,TRBJ2-3,TRBD2,CASSPSGDRTDTQYF,TGTGCCAGCAGCCCGAGCGGGGACCGCACAGATACGCAGTATTTT
once,TRBV6-5,TRBJ2-7,NA,CASSYGGQQYF,TGTGCCAGCAGTTATGGAGGGCAGCAGTACTTC
NA,TRBV30,TRBJ1-5,NA,CAWSVIGNQPQHF,TGTGCCTGGAGTGTAATAGGCAATCAGCCCCAGCATTTT
NA,TRBV28,TRBJ1-5,TRBD1,CASSSQGGQGRNQPQHF,TGTGCCAGCAGTTCTCAGGGAGGACAGGGCCGCAATCAGCCCCAGCATTTT
NA,TRBV28,TRBJ2-7,NA,CASSYDVNRPTGNSYEQYF,TGTGCCAGCAGTTACGATGTTAACAGACCCACCGGGAACTCCTACGAGCAGTACTTC
few,TRBV6-5,TRBJ2-3,TRBD1,CASSYSYRGSDTQYF,TGTGCCAGCAGTTACTCTTACAGGGGCTCAGATACGCAGTATTTT
NA,TRBV2,TRBJ2-3,TRBD2,CASWETGGADTQYF,TGTGCCAGCTGGGAGACGGGAGGGGCAGATACGCAGTATTTT
NA,TRBV7-3,TRBJ2-3,NA,CASSQHSTDTQYF,TGTGCCAGCAGCCAACACAGCACAGATACGCAGTATTTT
NA,TRBV28,TRBJ2-1,NA,CSSSLYNEQFF,TGTTCCTCCTCCCTTTACAATGAGCAGTTCTTC
NA,TRBV7-3,TRBJ2-3,TRBD2,CASSFLAGGGDTQYF,TGTGCCAGCAGCTTTTTAGCGGGGGGTGGAGATACGCAGTATTTT
NA,TRBV19,TRBJ1-5,NA,CGTGSPSQPQHF,TGTGGCACGGGTTCACCCAGTCAGCCCCAGCATTTT
few,TRBV6-1,TRBJ1-5,TRBD1,CASSVVSTGNQPQHF,TGTGCCAGCAGTGTGGTATCGACAGGGAATCAGCCCCAGCATTTT
NA,TRBV19,TRBJ1-1,NA,CASRIPGDTEAFF,TGTGCCAGTAGGATACCAGGGGACACTGAAGCTTTCTTT
NA,TRBV6-5,TRBJ1-1,NA,CASADVAVTEAFF,TGTGCCAGCGCAGACGTGGCGGTCACTGAAGCTTTCTTT
NA,TRBV9,TRBJ2-1,NA,CASSAHGLAVNEQFF,TGTGCCAGCAGCGCCCACGGGCTAGCTGTCAATGAGCAGTTCTTC
NA,TRBV18,TRBJ2-3,NA,CASSVQGTDTQYF,TGTGCCAGCTCCGTTCAGGGTACAGATACGCAGTATTTT
NA,TRBV7-3,TRBJ2-2,TRBD1,CSSSLPTGHMNTGELFF,TGTTCCAGCAGCTTGCCGACAGGGCATATGAACACCGGGGAGCTGTTTTTT
few,TRBV30,TRBJ1-1,NA,CAGLRQGNTEAFF,TGTGCCGGACTACGTCAGGGGAACACTGAAGCTTTCTTT
once,TRBV28,TRBJ1-5,NA,CASSFQGWSNQPQHF,TGTGCCAGCAGTTTCCAGGGGTGGAGCAATCAGCCCCAGCATTTT
few,TRBV19,TRBJ2-7,TRBD1,CASSSTGTGLYEQYF,TGTGCCAGTAGCTCCACCGGGACAGGGCTCTACGAGCAGTACTTC
few,TRBV25-1,TRBJ1-5,NA,CASSTAGGPNQPQHF,TGTGCCAGCAGTACGGCGGGGGGCCCCAATCAGCCCCAGCATTTT
NA,TRBV4-2,TRBJ2-1,NA,CASSQEGAYYNEQFF,TGTGCCAGCAGCCAAGAAGGGGCCTACTACAATGAGCAGTTCTTC
once,TRBV19,TRBJ1-5,TRBD1,CATQGGQDSNQPQHF,TGTGCCACCCAAGGGGGACAGGATAGCAATCAGCCCCAGCATTTT
few,TRBV29-1,TRBJ1-3,NA,CSVFQGAGNTIYF,TGCAGCGTCTTCCAGGGCGCCGGAAACACCATATATTTT
NA,TRBV5-8,TRBJ2-1,TRBD2,CASSGPGLAGAYEQFF,TGTGCCAGCAGTGGACCGGGACTAGCGGGAGCCTATGAGCAGTTCTTC
NA,TRBV15,TRBJ1-3,NA,CATSRLGGVSGNTIYF,TGTGCCACCAGCAGACTTGGGGGGGTCTCTGGAAACACCATATATTTT
few,TRBV7-2,TRBJ2-1,TRBD2,CASSLWREFGEQFF,TGTGCCAGCAGCTTATGGCGGGAGTTTGGCGAGCAGTTCTTC
NA,TRBV6-1,TRBJ1-2,NA,CASSERPPGIFNYGYTF,TGTGCCAGCAGTGAAAGGCCGCCGGGGATATTTAACTATGGCTACACCTTC